This T cell receptor (beta chain) was sequenced for a study of blood T cell repertoires in COVID-19. TCRdb's copy holds only in-frame clones and misses some; the assay was immunoSEQ multiplex PCR. Among approximately 67,000 clones listed, 91% were seen once. CDR3 size: 15 residues. Germline assignment: CDR1 ENHRY and CDR2 SYGVKD. The V segment lost 5 bases and the J segment 2 bases; nucleotides outside the gene matches: 7. This rearrangement joins TRBV10-3 to TRBJ2-7; 9 bases are shared with TRBD1. This sequence originates from a human donor in a cohort sampled during active COVID-19. The sequenced material came from peripheral blood. CDR3 DNA: TGTGCCATCAGTACTATACGACAGGGGGCCTACGAGCAGTACTTC. Its translation is CAISTIRQGAYEQYF.